This T cell receptor beta chain emerged from a study of graft-versus-host responses after intestinal transplantation. Concerning this clone itself: The antigen remains unidentified. The sample contains more than one DNA sequence encoding this CDR3.

Sequencing was performed with immunoSEQ multiplex PCR; in TCRdb, only in-frame clones are kept and a portion is missing. The sample lists roughly 110,000 clones; about 92% were seen once. CDR3 length: 14 residues. V lost 8 bases, J lost 2 bases, and 7 bases stayed unmatched. Germline lookup yields CDR1 MNHEY and CDR2 SMNVEV (reference sequence). The material was unstimulated CD8+ T cells sorted from spleen or lymph node cells, obtained before transplant. This TCR derives from a human donor who was the organ donor for an intestinal transplant. The V call is TRBV27, the J call TRBJ2-7; 9 bases map to TRBD2. The CDR3 loop is CASSLAGRTYEQYF. For the CDR3, the DNA is TGTGCCAGCTCCCTAGCGGGAAGAACCTACGAGCAGTACTTC.